The 17 T cell receptor beta chains below all came from one sample that was sequenced in a study of blood T cell repertoires in COVID-19. The data were produced by immunoSEQ multiplex PCR, yet TCRdb's version contains in-frame clones alone and is incomplete. Of about 360,000 clones listed, around 84% are singletons. Sequencing was done on a sample of peripheral blood. The source of these receptors is a human donor in a cohort sampled during active COVID-19.

The CDR3 DNA is TGTGCCAGCAGCTTAGATAGTGGCTCCTACAATGAGCAGTTCTTC. This translates into CASSLDSGSYNEQFF. The rearrangement joins TRBV11-3 to TRBJ2-1, with D hard to call. V was shortened by 0 bases and J by 0 bases, with 6 bases between the two germline ends. There are 15 residues in the CDR3. Germline CDR1 SGHNT, CDR2 YENEEA.

The genes are TRBV19 and TRBJ1-1, with unresolved D. V gave up 3 bases and J gave up 8 bases, with 10 bases separating them. Germline assignment: CDR1 LNHDA and CDR2 SQIVND (reference sequence). The CDR3 extends over 12 amino acids. The CDR3 DNA sequence: TGTGCCAGTAGTATGCGAGGGAACGAAGCTTTCTTT. As protein: CASSMRGNEAFF. Drawing the rest from reference TRBV19 and TRBJ1-1, the complete variable domain is DGGITQSPKYLFRKEGQNVTLSCEQNLNHDAMYWYRQDPGQGLRLIYYSQIVNDFQKGDIAEGYSVSREKKESFPLTVTSAQKNPTAFYLCASSMRGNEAFFGQGTRLTVV.

This chain connects TRBV11-2 to TRBJ2-7; 8 nucleotides line up with TRBD2. The length of the CDR3 is 17 residues. The germline V gene has CDR1 SGHAT and CDR2 FQNNGV. With 2 bases clipped from V and 3 bases from J, the junction kept 12 bases outside the gene matches. CDR3: CASSLLRGTSVLYEQYF. The CDR3 nucleotides read TGTGCCAGCAGCTTACTGCGGGGGACTAGTGTTCTCTACGAGCAGTACTTC.

The chain joins TRBV27 to TRBJ2-5; 7 bases line up with TRBD2. V dropped 3 bases and J dropped 3; count of bases not matched to a gene: 16. Germline CDR1 MNHEY, CDR2 SMNVEV (reference sequence). The CDR3 covers 18 residues. The CDR3 protein is CASSFTFRRELGEETQYF. The CDR3 DNA is TGTGCCAGCAGTTTTACGTTCCGGCGGGAGTTAGGTGAAGAGACCCAGTACTTC.

This clone was found many times. V usage is TRBV2 and J usage is TRBJ2-7, with 8 bases that match TRBD1. Looked up from germline, CDR1 is SNHLY and CDR2 is FYNNEI. Trimming at V came to 7 bases and at J to 5 bases, leaving 4 bases not matched to a gene. This CDR3 has 12 amino acids. The CDR3 here is CASIPDRDEQYF. The CDR3 nucleotides are TGTGCCAGCATCCCGGACAGGGACGAGCAGTACTTC.

This clone was detected only once. The chain combines TRBV18 with TRBJ2-5; D may be TRBD1 (6 bases). CDR3 length: 13 amino acids. Deletions cut 4 bases from V and 5 bases from J, with 11 bases between. Germline values: CDR1 KGHSH, CDR2 LQKENI. CDR3 region: CASSRDRLETQYF. DNA for the CDR3: TGTGCCAGCTCACGAGACAGGTTGGAGACCCAGTACTTC.

CDR3 amino acids: CASSLRVNQPQHF. The CDR3 nucleotides are TGTGCCAGCAGTTTGAGGGTTAATCAGCCCCAGCATTTT. V gene TRBV27 combines with J gene TRBJ1-5, with unresolved D. This CDR3 spans 13 amino acids. Between the trimmed V and J ends, which lost 3 bases and 4 bases, there was a span of 7 bases. Germline CDR1 is MNHEY and CDR2 is SMNVEV (reference sequence).

V is TRBV15 and J is TRBJ1-2; 10 bases agree with TRBD1. Germline loops: CDR1 LNHNV, CDR2 YYDKDF (reference sequence). The trim removed 0 bases at V and 5 bases at J, leaving 12 bases unmatched. The CDR3 is 18 amino acids. The CDR3 loop is CATSREIGTGAYQYGYTF. CDR3 coding DNA: TGTGCCACCAGCAGAGAAATTGGGACAGGGGCGTATCAGTATGGCTACACCTTC.

Concerning this clone itself: Other nucleotide sequences in the sample specify the same CDR3. The rearrangement joins TRBV7-2 to TRBJ1-2; 7 bases are shared with TRBD1. Germline V gives CDR1 SGHTA, CDR2 FQGNSA. Trimming took 5 bases from V and 1 from J; bases not matched to a gene: 7. This CDR3 spans 15 amino acids. The CDR3 coding sequence is TGTGCCAGCAGCCTAGGGACAGCAAATAACTATGGCTACACCTTC. This encodes CASSLGTANNYGYTF.

The rearrangement links TRBV5-1 to TRBJ1-1, with D unresolved. V shed 0 bases and J shed 5 bases, with 5 bases lying between them. The germline V gene has CDR1 SGHRS and CDR2 YFSETQ. This CDR3 spans 12 amino acids. The CDR3 DNA is TGCGCCAGCAGCTTGGACAGAACTGAAGCTTTCTTT. This codes for CASSLDRTEAFF.

The chain joins TRBV19 to TRBJ2-6; possibly TRBD1 for D (6 bases). Trimming took 6 bases from V and 4 from J, leaving 10 bases between them. Germline loops: CDR1 LNHDA, CDR2 SQIVND (reference sequence). This CDR3 has 14 residues. The chain's CDR3 is CASRDRSGANVLTF. The CDR3 DNA sequence: TGTGCCAGTAGAGACAGGTCGGGGGCCAACGTCCTGACTTTC. Based on the CDR3 plus reference TRBV19 and TRBJ2-6, the full variable domain is DGGITQSPKYLFRKEGQNVTLSCEQNLNHDAMYWYRQDPGQGLRLIYYSQIVNDFQKGDIAEGYSVSREKKESFPLTVTSAQKNPTAFYLCASRDRSGANVLTFGAGSRLTVL.

The V gene is TRBV18, the J gene TRBJ1-4; 7 bases are shared with TRBD1. The J segment lost 4 bases and the V segment lost 4 bases, leaving 3 bases of the junction unmatched. Germline assignment: CDR1 KGHSH and CDR2 LQKENI. This CDR3 has 14 amino acids. This CDR3 reads CASSLGQNNEKLFF. The DNA for the CDR3 is TGTGCCAGCTCACTGGGACAGAATAATGAAAAACTGTTTTTT.

The rearrangement uses TRBV6-5 and TRBJ1-4, with D maybe TRBD1 (5 bases). The CDR3 length is 15 residues. Germline CDR1 and CDR2: MNHEY and SVGAGI. V was shortened by 0 bases and J by 8 bases, with 13 bases between the two germline ends. CDR3 sequence: CASSYSGQGGEKLFF. The CDR3 region has the DNA TGTGCCAGCAGTTACTCGGGGCAGGGAGGAGAAAAACTGTTTTTT.

CDR3 region: CASSEIAANEKLFF. The CDR3 DNA reads TGTGCCAGCAGTGAAATTGCAGCTAATGAAAAACTGTTTTTT. The chain is built from TRBV2 and TRBJ1-4, with unresolved D. Germline V gives CDR1 SNHLY, CDR2 FYNNEI. The CDR3 covers 14 residues. With 2 bases removed from V and 3 bases from J, the gap between germline ends came to 7 bases.

The V gene is TRBV5-5, the J gene TRBJ2-3; 10 nucleotides match TRBD2. The germline gives CDR1 SGHKS, CDR2 YYEKEE (reference sequence). The CDR3 length is 15 residues. J was trimmed by 6 bases and V by 6 bases; bases with no gene match: 10. In nucleotides, the CDR3 is TGTGCCAGCATCCTTGCAGCGGGGGGGCCCGATACGCAGTATTTT. Protein: CASILAAGGPDTQYF.

The V call is TRBV5-1, the J call TRBJ2-2; 9 nucleotides line up with TRBD2. V trimming: 2 bases; J trimming: 5 bases; junction bases outside the gene matches: 4. The CDR3 has 15 residues. Per the germline V gene, CDR1 is SGHRS and CDR2 is YFSETQ. In DNA, the CDR3 is TGCGCCAGCAGCTTTCGACTAGCGGTAACCGGGGAGCTGTTTTTT. Its protein is CASSFRLAVTGELFF.

This clone was picked up one time. The gene calls are TRBV19 and TRBJ1-6, with TRBD1 matching 8 bases. The V segment lost 6 bases and the J segment 8 bases; nucleotides outside the gene matches: 3. Germline CDR1 reads LNHDA; CDR2 reads SQIVND (reference sequence). The CDR3 is 13 amino acids. This chain's CDR3 is CASSDRGDSPLHF. The CDR3, as DNA: TGTGCCAGTAGCGACAGGGGAGATTCACCCCTCCACTTT.